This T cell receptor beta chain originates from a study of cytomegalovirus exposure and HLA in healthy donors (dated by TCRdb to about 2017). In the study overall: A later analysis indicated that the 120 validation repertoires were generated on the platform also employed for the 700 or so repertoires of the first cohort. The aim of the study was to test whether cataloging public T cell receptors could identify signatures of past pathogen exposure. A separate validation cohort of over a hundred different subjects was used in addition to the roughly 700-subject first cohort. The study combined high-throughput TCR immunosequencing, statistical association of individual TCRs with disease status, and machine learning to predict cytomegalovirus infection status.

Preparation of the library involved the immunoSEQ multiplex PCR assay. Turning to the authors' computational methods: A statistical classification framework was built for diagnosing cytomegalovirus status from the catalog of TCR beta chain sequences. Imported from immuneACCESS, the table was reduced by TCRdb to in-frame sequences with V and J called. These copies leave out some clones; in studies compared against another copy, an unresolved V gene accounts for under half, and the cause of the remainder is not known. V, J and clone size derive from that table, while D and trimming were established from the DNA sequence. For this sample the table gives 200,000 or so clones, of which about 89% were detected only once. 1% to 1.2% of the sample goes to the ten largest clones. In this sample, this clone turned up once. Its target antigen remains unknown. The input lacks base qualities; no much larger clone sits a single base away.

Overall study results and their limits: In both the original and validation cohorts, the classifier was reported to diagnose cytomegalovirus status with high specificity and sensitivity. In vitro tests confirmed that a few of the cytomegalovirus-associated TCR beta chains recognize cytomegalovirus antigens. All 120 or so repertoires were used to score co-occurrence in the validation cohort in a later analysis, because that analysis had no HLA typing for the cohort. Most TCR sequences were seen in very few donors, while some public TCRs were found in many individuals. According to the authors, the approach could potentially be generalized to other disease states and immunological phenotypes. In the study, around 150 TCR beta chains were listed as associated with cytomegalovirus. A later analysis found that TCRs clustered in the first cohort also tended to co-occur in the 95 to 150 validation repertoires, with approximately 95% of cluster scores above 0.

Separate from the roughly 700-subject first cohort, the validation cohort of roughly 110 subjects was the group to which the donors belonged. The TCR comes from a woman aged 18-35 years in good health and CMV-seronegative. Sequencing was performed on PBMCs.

CDR3 reads: CAWSVLADSTDTQYF. The DNA is TGTGCCTGGAGTGTACTAGCGGATTCCACAGATACGCAGTATTTT. Recombination linked TRBV30 to TRBJ2-3, with 8 bases matching TRBD2. Germline trimming: 0 bases from V, 2 bases from J; junction bases outside gene matches: 4. Reading from cysteine to phenylalanine, the CDR3 counts 15 amino acids. Here the CDR3 DNA is all that survives: 45 bases in frame from base 1. The germline V gene (reference sequence) gives CDR1 as GTSNPN and CDR2 as SVGIG.